The rows below give T cell receptor beta chains drawn from one sample of a study of cytomegalovirus exposure and HLA in healthy donors. Produced via immunoSEQ multiplex PCR; TCRdb's table is partial and in-frame only. The sample shows about 170,000 clones, roughly 85% of them seen only once. Sequencing was performed on PBMCs. Receptor source: a man younger than 45 in good health and CMV-seropositive. The CDR3 runs from the conserved cysteine through the conserved F or W. The D gene is left open where the match is weak. Size values are once, few and many counts, or a class for expanded clones, and some rows have none.

J: TRBJ2-7
D: NA
size: once
V: TRBV14
CDR3: CASSQEKGAPYEQYF
DNA: TGTGCCAGCAGCCAAGAAAAAGGGGCCCCCTACGAGCAGTACTTC

J: TRBJ2-3
D: NA
size: NA
V: TRBV7-9
CDR3: CSSSLGLSTDTQYF
DNA: TGTTCCAGCAGCTTAGGACTCAGCACAGATACGCAGTATTTT

J: TRBJ1-6
D: NA
size: NA
V: TRBV15
CDR3: CATSREGGGGSPLHF
DNA: TGTGCCACCAGCAGAGAAGGCGGGGGCGGGTCACCCCTCCACTTT

J: TRBJ2-7
D: NA
size: NA
V: TRBV5-1
CDR3: CASSLTVGYEQYF
DNA: TGCGCCAGCAGCTTGACGGTTGGCTACGAGCAGTACTTC

J: TRBJ1-2
D: TRBD1
size: few
V: TRBV5-5
CDR3: CASSSTGTGVDGYTF
DNA: TGTGCCAGCAGCAGTACCGGGACAGGGGTGGATGGCTACACCTTC

J: TRBJ2-3
D: TRBD2
size: NA
V: TRBV7-3
CDR3: CSSRRPGLAGWADTQYF
DNA: TGTTCCAGCAGGCGACCGGGACTAGCGGGATGGGCAGATACGCAGTATTTT

J: TRBJ2-1
D: TRBD2
size: NA
V: TRBV4-3
CDR3: CASSQDYGLAGNEQFF
DNA: TGCGCCAGCAGCCAAGATTACGGCCTAGCGGGGAATGAGCAGTTCTTC

J: TRBJ1-2
D: TRBD1
size: NA
V: TRBV30
CDR3: CAWSPRDRIPYGYTF
DNA: TGTGCCTGGAGTCCACGGGACAGGATTCCTTATGGCTACACCTTC

J: TRBJ1-1
D: NA
size: NA
V: TRBV6-1
CDR3: CASSPGGVGTEAFF
DNA: TGTGCCAGCAGTCCCGGAGGAGTGGGCACTGAAGCTTTCTTT

J: TRBJ1-2
D: TRBD1
size: NA
V: TRBV11-3
CDR3: CASSLDRQGGGYTF
DNA: TGTGCCAGCAGCTTAGATCGGCAGGGGGGAGGCTACACCTTC

J: TRBJ1-1
D: NA
size: NA
V: TRBV5-4
CDR3: CASSITGIEAFF
DNA: TGTGCCAGCAGCATCACGGGGATTGAAGCTTTCTTT

J: TRBJ2-5
D: TRBD2
size: NA
V: TRBV9
CDR3: CASSPGLAGGPWETQYF
DNA: TGTGCCAGCAGCCCGGGACTAGCGGGAGGGCCATGGGAGACCCAGTACTTC

J: TRBJ1-4
D: TRBD1
size: NA
V: TRBV9
CDR3: CASSSSDRGNEKLFF
DNA: TGTGCCAGCAGCTCATCGGACAGGGGGAATGAAAAACTGTTTTTT

J: TRBJ2-7
D: TRBD2
size: NA
V: TRBV7-2
CDR3: CASSLAGGLAGGLYEQYF
DNA: TGTGCCAGCAGCTTAGCGGGGGGACTAGCGGGAGGGCTCTACGAGCAGTACTTC